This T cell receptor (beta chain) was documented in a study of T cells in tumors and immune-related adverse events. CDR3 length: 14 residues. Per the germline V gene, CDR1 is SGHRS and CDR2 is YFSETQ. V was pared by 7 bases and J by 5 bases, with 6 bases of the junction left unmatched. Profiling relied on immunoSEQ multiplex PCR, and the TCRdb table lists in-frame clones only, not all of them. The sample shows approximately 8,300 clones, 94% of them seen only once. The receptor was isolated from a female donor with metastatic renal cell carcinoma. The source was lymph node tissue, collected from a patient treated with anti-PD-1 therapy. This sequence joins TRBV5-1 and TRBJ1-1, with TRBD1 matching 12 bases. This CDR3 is CASGGTGGETEAFF. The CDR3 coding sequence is TGCGCCAGCGGGGGGACAGGGGGCGAGACTGAAGCTTTCTTT.